This TCR beta chain originates from a study of blood T cells in healthy people across ages. Regarding the study as a whole: Underestimates were what the diversity estimates from one million T cells were considered to be.

It was with a sample-barcoded 5' primer and a J-beta primer mix that a second PCR of roughly 7 to 12 cycles was run. TCRdb re-analysed the 5' RACE reads in MiXCR, keeping a single row per CDR3 protein. The sample has 1.5 million to 2 million distinct CDR3 sequences, around 40% seen once. The CDR3 totals 12 residues. V lost 6 bases and J lost 3, with 8 bases in between. This clonotype was picked up a small number of times. What it recognizes is unknown. Sequencing was performed on blood. This clonotype originated in a human donor in good health. This sequence joins TRBV12-3 or TRBV12-4 and TRBJ1-2; D is undetermined. As DNA, the CDR3 is TGTGCCAGCAGCTACATAGACTATGGCTACACCTTC. Translated, it gives CASSYIDYGYTF.